This T cell receptor beta chain came from a study of OX40 agonist ivuxolimab in advanced cancers. About the study: Age averaged around 60 years (range about 20 to 79), and 70% to 85% were male. Three patients, one with hepatocellular carcinoma and two with cutaneous melanoma, responded partially.

TCRdb's copy holds only in-frame clones and misses some; the assay was immunoSEQ multiplex PCR. Found here are around 67,000 clones, 70% to 90% of them singletons; the top ten hold approximately 1.3%. Blood sampling took place at baseline, cycle 4 day 1, and cycle 7 day 1. Specimen: CD4+ or CD8+ T cells sorted from blood, collected in a trial of the OX40 agonist ivuxolimab. This clonotype was sampled from an adult with an advanced solid tumor such as melanoma, head and neck, liver or kidney cancer.

CDR3 DNA sequence: TGTGCCAGCAGGGTTGATCTGAGAGAGCAGTACTTC. Its translation is CASRVDLREQYF. J is TRBJ2-7 and V is TRBV2; D call uncertain. Trimming took 6 bases from V and 7 from J, leaving 13 bases between them. This CDR3 contains 12 residues. Germline CDR1 and CDR2: SNHLY and FYNNEI.